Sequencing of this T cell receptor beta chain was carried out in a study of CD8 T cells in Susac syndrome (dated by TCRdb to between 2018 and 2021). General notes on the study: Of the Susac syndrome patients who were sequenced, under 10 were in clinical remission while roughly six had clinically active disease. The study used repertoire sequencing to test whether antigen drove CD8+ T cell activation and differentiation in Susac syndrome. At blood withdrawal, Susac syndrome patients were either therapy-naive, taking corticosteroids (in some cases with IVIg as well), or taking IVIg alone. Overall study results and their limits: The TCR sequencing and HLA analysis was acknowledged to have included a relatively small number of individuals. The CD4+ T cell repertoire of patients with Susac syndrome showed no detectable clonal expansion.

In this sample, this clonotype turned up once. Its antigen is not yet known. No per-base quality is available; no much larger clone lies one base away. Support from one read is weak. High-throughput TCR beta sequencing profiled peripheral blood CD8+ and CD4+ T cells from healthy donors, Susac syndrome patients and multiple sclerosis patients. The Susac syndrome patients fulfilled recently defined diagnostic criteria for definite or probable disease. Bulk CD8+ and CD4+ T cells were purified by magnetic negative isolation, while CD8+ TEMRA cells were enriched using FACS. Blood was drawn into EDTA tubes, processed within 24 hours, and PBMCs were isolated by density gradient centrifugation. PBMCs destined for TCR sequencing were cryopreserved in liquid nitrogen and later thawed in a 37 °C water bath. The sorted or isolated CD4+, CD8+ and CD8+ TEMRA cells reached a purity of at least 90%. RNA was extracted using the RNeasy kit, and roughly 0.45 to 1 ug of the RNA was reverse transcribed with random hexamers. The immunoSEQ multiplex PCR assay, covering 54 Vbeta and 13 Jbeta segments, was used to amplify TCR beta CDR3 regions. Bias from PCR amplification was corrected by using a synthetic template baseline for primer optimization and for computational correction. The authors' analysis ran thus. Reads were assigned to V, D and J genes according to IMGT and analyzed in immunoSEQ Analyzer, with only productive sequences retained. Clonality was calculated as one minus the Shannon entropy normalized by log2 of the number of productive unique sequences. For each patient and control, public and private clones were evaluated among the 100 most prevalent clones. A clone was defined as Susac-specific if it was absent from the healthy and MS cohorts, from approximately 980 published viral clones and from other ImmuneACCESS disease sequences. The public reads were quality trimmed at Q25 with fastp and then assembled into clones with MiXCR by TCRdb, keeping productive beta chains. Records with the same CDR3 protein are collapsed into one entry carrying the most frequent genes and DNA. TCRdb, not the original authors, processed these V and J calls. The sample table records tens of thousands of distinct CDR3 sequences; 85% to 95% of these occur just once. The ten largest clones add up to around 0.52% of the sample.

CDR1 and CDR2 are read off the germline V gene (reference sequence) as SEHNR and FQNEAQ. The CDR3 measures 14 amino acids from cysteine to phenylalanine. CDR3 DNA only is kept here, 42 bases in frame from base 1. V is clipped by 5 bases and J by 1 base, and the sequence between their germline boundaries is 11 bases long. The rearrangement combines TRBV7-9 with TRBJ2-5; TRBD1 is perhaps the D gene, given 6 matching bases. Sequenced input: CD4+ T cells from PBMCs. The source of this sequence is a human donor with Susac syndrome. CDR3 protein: CASSPGQLQETQYF. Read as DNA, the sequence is TGTGCCAGCAGCCCTGGACAGCTCCAAGAGACCCAGTACTTC.